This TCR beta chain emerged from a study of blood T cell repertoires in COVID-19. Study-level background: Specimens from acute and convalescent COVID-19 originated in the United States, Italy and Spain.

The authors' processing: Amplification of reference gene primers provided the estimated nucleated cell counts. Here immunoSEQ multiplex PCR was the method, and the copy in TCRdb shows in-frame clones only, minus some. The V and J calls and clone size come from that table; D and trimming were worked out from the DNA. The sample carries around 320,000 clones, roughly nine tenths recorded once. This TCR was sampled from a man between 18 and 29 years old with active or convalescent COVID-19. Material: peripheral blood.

CDR3 sequence: CASSHLGVTYGNTEAFF. CDR3 in DNA: TGCGCCAGCAGCCACCTAGGGGTCACATATGGGAACACTGAAGCTTTCTTT. The chain couples TRBV4-1 to TRBJ1-1; the D gene is possibly TRBD1 (5 bases). Trimming removed 3 bases from V and 1 base from J, with 18 bases in between. Looked up from germline, CDR1 is MGHRA and CDR2 is YSYEKL. This CDR3 is 17 amino acids long.